This T cell receptor (beta chain) was sequenced during a study of vaccination effects on CD4 cells after COVID-19. On the study more broadly: Researchers reported culturing two million PBMC in each well, adding approximately 9.4 IU/ml IL-2 and about 9.5 ug/ml peptides.

To note about this clone: Its matching antigen is unknown.

The study, taken as a whole, reports: Convalescent patients were scarce, and early post-infection timepoints were absent.

The CDR3 runs 12 residues. From germline, CDR1 is KGHSH and CDR2 LQKENI. V lost 3 bases, J lost 6 bases, and 9 bases lay in between. Culturing for 10 days preceded CD4+ T cell isolation. On both days 3 and 7, half of the culture medium was replaced with IL-2 medium. The repertoire was sequenced with immunoSEQ multiplex PCR; TCRdb's copy has only in-frame clones and lacks some. The data contain tens of thousands of clones, around 67% of them singletons. The sample consisted of CD4+ T cells from PBMCs cultured without peptide, taken before COVID-19 vaccination. This chain uses TRBV18 with TRBJ2-7, with D tentatively TRBD1 (5 bases). This TCR came from a human donor who received a COVID-19 vaccine. The CDR3 DNA follows: TGTGCCAGCTCACCGCAGGGTTCCGAGCAGTACTTC. Translated, it gives CASSPQGSEQYF.